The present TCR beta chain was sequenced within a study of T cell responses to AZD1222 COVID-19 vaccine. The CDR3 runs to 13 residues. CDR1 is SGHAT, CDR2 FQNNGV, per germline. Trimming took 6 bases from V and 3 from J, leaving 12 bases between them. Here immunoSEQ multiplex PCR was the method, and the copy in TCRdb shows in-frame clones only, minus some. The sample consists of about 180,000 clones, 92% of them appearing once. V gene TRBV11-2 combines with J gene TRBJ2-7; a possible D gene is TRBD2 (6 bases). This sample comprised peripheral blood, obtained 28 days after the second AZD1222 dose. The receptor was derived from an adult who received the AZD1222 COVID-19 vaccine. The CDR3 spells CASSPGLSYEQYF. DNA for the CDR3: TGTGCCAGCAGTCCAGGACTAAGCTACGAGCAGTACTTC.